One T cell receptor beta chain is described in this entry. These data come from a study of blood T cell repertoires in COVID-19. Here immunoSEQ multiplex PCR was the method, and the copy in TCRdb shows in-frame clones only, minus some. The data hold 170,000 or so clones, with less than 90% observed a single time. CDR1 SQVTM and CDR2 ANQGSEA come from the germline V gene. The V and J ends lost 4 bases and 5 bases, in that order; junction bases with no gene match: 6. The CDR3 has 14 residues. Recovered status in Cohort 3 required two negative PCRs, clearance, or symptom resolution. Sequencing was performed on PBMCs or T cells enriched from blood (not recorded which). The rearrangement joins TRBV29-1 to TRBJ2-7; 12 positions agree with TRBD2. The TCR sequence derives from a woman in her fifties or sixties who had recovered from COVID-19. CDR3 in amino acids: CSVGRLAGVDEQYF. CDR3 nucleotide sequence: TGCAGCGTTGGAAGACTAGCGGGAGTTGACGAGCAGTACTTC.